Each of the 17 T cell receptor beta chains below was sequenced from the same sample in a study of radiotherapy plus CTLA-4 blockade in lung cancer. Sequencing was performed with immunoSEQ multiplex PCR; in TCRdb, only in-frame clones are kept and a portion is missing. The data hold about 28,000 clones, with 70% to 80% observed a single time. The sample in question was peripheral blood, obtained from a patient treated with radiotherapy plus ipilimumab. These receptors were obtained from a human donor with non-small cell lung cancer that progressed on radiotherapy plus ipilimumab.

V usage is TRBV27 and J usage is TRBJ2-7, with a weak D call TRBD2 (5 bases). The CDR3 consists of 15 residues. The germline V and J ends were trimmed by 2 bases and 2 bases, with 13 bases remaining between them. Germline CDR1 is MNHEY and CDR2 is SMNVEV (reference sequence). CDR3: CASSLNYRGTYEQYF. The CDR3 nucleotides read TGTGCCAGCAGTTTAAACTATCGGGGAACCTACGAGCAGTACTTC.

A single count supports this clone. V usage is TRBV4-2 and J usage is TRBJ2-7; TRBD1 agrees at 7 bases. Losses at the gene ends were 0 bases for V and 4 bases for J; bases not matched to a gene: 6. CDR3 size: 15 residues. Germline CDR1 and CDR2: LGHNA and YNFKEQ. This CDR3 is CASSQEAGRGYEQYF. CDR3 in DNA: TGTGCCAGCAGCCAAGAGGCGGGCAGGGGGTACGAGCAGTACTTC.

The chain has TRBV30 and TRBJ1-2; TRBD1 is a possible D gene (5 bases). V lost 0 bases and J lost 6, with 14 bases in between. This CDR3 is built from 14 residues. Germline V gene sequence: CDR1 GTSNPN, CDR2 SVGIG (reference sequence). This CDR3 is CAWSVKVEGHGYTF. The CDR3 DNA sequence: TGTGCCTGGAGTGTGAAGGTCGAGGGGCATGGCTACACCTTC.

The V and J genes are TRBV5-6 and TRBJ2-1; TRBD2 agrees at 10 bases. CDR3 length equals 15 residues. The V gene's germline CDR1 is SGHDT and CDR2 YYEEEE. J lost 8 bases, V lost 4 bases, and 9 bases had no gene match. DNA of the CDR3: TGTGCCAGCAGCCGGACGGCTAGCGGGGGATATGAGCAGTTCTTC. Amino acids: CASSRTASGGYEQFF.

The V call is TRBV29-1, the J call TRBJ2-1; 9 positions match TRBD1. The CDR3 runs 15 residues. From germline, CDR1 is SQVTM and CDR2 ANQGSEA. The junction had 9 bases not matched to a gene; V was cut back by 3 bases and J by 6 bases. The CDR3 here is CSVELYGQGFNEQFF. The CDR3 DNA reads TGCAGCGTTGAGCTATATGGACAGGGGTTCAATGAGCAGTTCTTC.

The chain couples TRBV5-6 to TRBJ1-5, with D possibly TRBD1 on 5 matching bases. Germline V gene data show CDR1 as SGHDT and CDR2 as YYEEEE. V shed 3 bases and J shed 5 bases, with 12 bases lying between them. CDR3 length: 14 residues. In nucleotides, the CDR3 is TGTGCCAGCAGCTCGCAGGGATTCGATCAGCCCCAGCATTTT. As protein: CASSSQGFDQPQHF.

This clone was seen a single time. The chain combines TRBV5-4 with TRBJ1-1; D unclear. This CDR3 has 14 amino acids. V was pared by 0 bases and J by 5 bases, with 11 bases between. Germline CDR1 reads SGHNT; CDR2 reads YYREEE (reference sequence). This CDR3 is CASSLEPKRTEAFF. DNA for the CDR3: TGTGCCAGCAGCTTGGAACCAAAGAGGACTGAAGCTTTCTTT.

The chain combines TRBV28 with TRBJ1-5; weak D call: TRBD1 (6 bases). CDR1 and CDR2 (germline): MDHEN, SYDVKM. CDR3 size: 16 residues. Trimming cost V 7 bases and J 2 bases, with 18 bases left between them. The CDR3 nucleotides are TGTGCCAGCACCGTCAAAGGGGGTAGGCGCAATCAGCCCCAGCATTTT. Encoded protein: CASTVKGGRRNQPQHF.

This clone is a singleton in its sample. The rearrangement links TRBV27 to TRBJ1-6; 8 nucleotides match TRBD1. The V segment lost 11 bases and the J segment 4 bases; nucleotides outside the gene matches: 4. CDR1 MNHEY and CDR2 SMNVEV come from the germline V gene (reference sequence). The CDR3 contains 13 residues. DNA of the CDR3: TGTGCCTCTACAGGGGGATATAATTCACCCCTCCACTTT. This encodes CASTGGYNSPLHF.

The V call is TRBV13, the J call TRBJ1-2; TRBD1 aligns across 7 bases. Germline trimming cut 2 bases from V and 4 bases from J; bases unmatched to any gene: 4. CDR1 and CDR2 (germline): PRHDT, FYEKMQ (reference sequence). This CDR3 has 14 amino acids. Here the CDR3 reads CASSLRGRGYGYTF. The CDR3 DNA sequence: TGTGCCAGCAGCTTAAGGGGGCGCGGCTATGGCTACACCTTC.

The chain couples TRBV5-1 to TRBJ1-2, with D hard to call. Germline lookup yields CDR1 SGHRS and CDR2 YFSETQ. The CDR3 contains 15 residues. The V and J ends lost 0 bases and 0 bases respectively, with 9 bases between them. CDR3 DNA sequence: TGCGCCAGCAGCTTGGATCCAGGAGCTAACTATGGCTACACCTTC. It encodes CASSLDPGANYGYTF.

The chain has TRBV2 and TRBJ2-7; no reliable D call. V lost 5 bases and J 1 base, leaving 6 bases between the germline ends. CDR1 SNHLY and CDR2 FYNNEI come from the germline V gene. The CDR3 consists of 12 residues. CDR3 loop: CASSKSSYEQYF. CDR3 nucleotide sequence: TGTGCCAGCAGTAAAAGTTCCTACGAGCAGTACTTC.

The chain joins TRBV5-6 to TRBJ1-5; TRBD1 is a possible D gene (5 bases). CDR1 and CDR2 (germline): SGHDT, YYEEEE. This CDR3 has 16 residues. The ends were cut back, 4 bases at V and 3 bases at J, with 17 bases in the middle. The CDR3 is CASSLGGVLLNQPQHF. CDR3 DNA: TGTGCCAGCAGCCTGGGGGGGGTTCTCCTCAATCAGCCCCAGCATTTT.

V gene TRBV28 combines with J gene TRBJ2-5, with 7 bases matching TRBD1. The V gene end was trimmed by 5 bases and the J gene end by 4 bases; junction bases not matched to a gene: 10. The germline V gene has CDR1 MDHEN and CDR2 SYDVKM. This CDR3 has 15 amino acids. The CDR3 reads CASSEYRTGVETQYF. In DNA form, the CDR3 reads TGTGCCAGCAGTGAATACCGAACAGGGGTAGAGACCCAGTACTTC. The whole variable domain, remainder taken from reference TRBV28 and TRBJ2-5, is DVKVTQSSRYLVKRTGEKVFLECVQDMDHENMFWYRQDPGLGLRLIYFSYDVKMKEKGDIPEGYSVSREKKERFSLILESASTNQTSMYLCASSEYRTGVETQYFGPGTRLLVL.

The chain carries TRBV11-1 and TRBJ2-5, with 9 positions matching TRBD1. The V gene end was trimmed by 7 bases and the J gene end by 1 base; junction bases not matched to a gene: 7. Germline CDR1 reads SGHAT; CDR2 reads FQDESV (reference sequence). This CDR3 is built from 15 residues. CDR3 sequence reads: CASTATGGLQETQYF. CDR3 bases: TGTGCCAGCACAGCGACAGGGGGTCTCCAAGAGACCCAGTACTTC.

The gene calls are TRBV19 and TRBJ1-5, with D unresolved. Trimming stripped 9 bases from V and 3 bases from J, with 12 bases between. The CDR3 extends over 13 amino acids. The germline CDR1 and CDR2 sequences are LNHDA and SQIVND (reference sequence). The CDR3 nucleotides are TGTGCCAGCACGGGCCGGATCAATCAGCCCCAGCATTTT. Translating it yields CASTGRINQPQHF.

J is TRBJ2-7 and V is TRBV28; a possible D gene is TRBD1 (6 bases). The V end lost 5 bases, the J end lost 3 bases, and 11 bases lay between the germline ends. CDR1 MDHEN and CDR2 SYDVKM come from the germline V gene. The CDR3 is 13 residues long. The CDR3 loop is CASSEDRYYEQYF. The CDR3 DNA follows: TGTGCCAGCAGTGAAGACAGGTACTACGAGCAGTACTTC.